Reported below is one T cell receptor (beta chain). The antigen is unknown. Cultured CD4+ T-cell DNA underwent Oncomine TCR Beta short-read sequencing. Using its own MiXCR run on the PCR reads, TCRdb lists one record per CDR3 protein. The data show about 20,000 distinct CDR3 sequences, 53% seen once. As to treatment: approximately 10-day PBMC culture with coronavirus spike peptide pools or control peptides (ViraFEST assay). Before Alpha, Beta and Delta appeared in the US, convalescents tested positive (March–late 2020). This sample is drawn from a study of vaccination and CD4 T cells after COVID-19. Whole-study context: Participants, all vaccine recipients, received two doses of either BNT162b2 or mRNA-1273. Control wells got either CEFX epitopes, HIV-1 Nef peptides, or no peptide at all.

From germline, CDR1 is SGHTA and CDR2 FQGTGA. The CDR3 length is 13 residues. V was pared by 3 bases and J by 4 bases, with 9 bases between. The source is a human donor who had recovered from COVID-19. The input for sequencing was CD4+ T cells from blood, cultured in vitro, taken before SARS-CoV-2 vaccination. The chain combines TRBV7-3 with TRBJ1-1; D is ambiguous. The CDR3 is CASSFSTRTEAFF. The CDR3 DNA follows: TGTGCCAGCAGCTTTTCGACCCGCACTGAAGCTTTCTTT.